This T cell receptor beta chain was identified in a study of spatial heterogeneity in lung cancer. Noted time point: sample taken at primary tumor resection. The sequenced material consisted of unsorted whole RNA from tumor, nontumor lung or frozen PBMC. Germline CDR1 is MDHEN and CDR2 is SYDVKM. This CDR3 is 13 amino acids long. By sample fraction, this clonotype is medium-sized. TCRdb fed the 5' RACE reads into MiXCR, producing one record per CDR3 protein. The sample has 4,000 to 4,500 distinct CDR3 sequences, roughly a sixth seen once. The sequencing here drew on PBMCs, taken at surgery. The chain employs TRBV28 and TRBJ2-2; 7 positions match TRBD2. The sequence derives from a male donor with early-stage non-small cell lung cancer. DNA of the CDR3: TGTGCAGCGGGGCTACCCGACTGGGGGGAGCTGTTTTTT. Translating gives CAAGLPDWGELFF.